The source of this T cell receptor beta chain is a study of T cell responses to AZD1222 COVID-19 vaccine. Germline CDR1 and CDR2: ENHRY and SYGVKD. The V and J ends lost 2 bases and 0 bases respectively, with 4 bases between them. The CDR3 extends over 14 amino acids. The repertoire was sequenced with immunoSEQ multiplex PCR; TCRdb's copy has only in-frame clones and lacks some. The table includes around 130,000 clones, more than 85% detected once. The source is an adult in good health. The starting material was peripheral blood, obtained on day 0 of AZD1222 vaccination. V usage is TRBV10-3 and J usage is TRBJ1-4; D remains unclear. CDR3 region: CAISETATNEKLFF. CDR3 DNA: TGTGCCATCAGTGAGACAGCAACTAATGAAAAACTGTTTTTT.